This entry is about one TCR beta chain. These data originate in a study of T cell responses to AZD1222 COVID-19 vaccine. V shed 3 bases, J shed 4 bases, and the junction held 9 bases outside the gene matches. CDR1 and CDR2 from the germline V gene are LGHNA and YNFKEQ. The CDR3 contains 16 residues. Libraries were prepared by immunoSEQ multiplex PCR; TCRdb keeps only in-frame clonotypes and omits some of them. This sample has about 130,000 clones, with just under 95% found just once. The V and J genes are TRBV4-2 and TRBJ2-1; 7 nucleotides align to TRBD2. Source: peripheral blood, taken 28 days after the second AZD1222 dose. The clonotype originates from an adult who received the AZD1222 COVID-19 vaccine. CDR3 loop: CASSHEPAGEYNEQFF. CDR3 nucleotide sequence: TGTGCCAGCAGCCACGAACCGGCGGGGGAGTACAATGAGCAGTTCTTC.